What follows is one TCR beta chain and its context. The source of the sample is a study of blood T cell repertoires in COVID-19. At the level of the study: The United States, Italy and Spain were the sources of the acute and convalescent COVID-19 samples.

Looked up from germline, CDR1 is SGDLS and CDR2 is YYNGEE. There are 18 residues in the CDR3. Germline trimming cut 0 bases from V and 6 bases from J; bases unmatched to any gene: 14. Study processing details: Reference gene primers were amplified, and this amplification served to estimate nucleated cell counts. TCRdb keeps only in-frame clones here, not all; method: immunoSEQ multiplex PCR. Clone size and V and J calls were adopted from that table, with D and trimming inferred from the DNA. Here the sample spans approximately 150,000 clones, around 81% being singletons. This chain joins TRBV9 and TRBJ1-1; TRBD1 matches 10 bases. Material: peripheral blood. The clonotype originates from a man between 60 and 75 years old with active or convalescent COVID-19. The DNA for the CDR3 is TGTGCCAGCAGCGTAGCTGGGACAGGGGTAGGGGTATTGCCTGAAGCTTTCTTT. The encoded protein is CASSVAGTGVGVLPEAFF.